Listed here are 7 T cell receptor beta chains from one sample, sequenced in a study of blood T cell repertoires in COVID-19. Sequencing used immunoSEQ multiplex PCR; TCRdb keeps in-frame clones, though not all of them. Of fewer than 25,000 clones detected, 90% appear once; the ten largest clones hold approximately 2.6%. The source material was peripheral blood. The receptor set was obtained from a man between 65 and 80 years old with acute or convalescent COVID-19.

This chain joins TRBV19 and TRBJ2-3; TRBD1 matches 8 bases. Germline assignment: CDR1 LNHDA and CDR2 SQIVND (reference sequence). The CDR3 spans 14 residues. J gave up 4 bases and V 3 bases, and 3 bases lay outside the gene matches. CDR3 protein: CASSMRRGPDTQYF. For the CDR3, the DNA is TGTGCCAGTAGTATGCGCAGGGGGCCAGATACGCAGTATTTT.

Here the CDR3 DNA reads TGTGCCAGCTCTAAGTCGGTAGGCCAGGGCTCAACCTACGAGCAGTACTTC. Translation gives CASSKSVGQGSTYEQYF. V gene TRBV18 combines with J gene TRBJ2-7; possible D gene TRBD1, 5 bases. Germline V lookup: CDR1 KGHSH, CDR2 LQKENI. The CDR3 consists of 17 residues. V was cut by 6 bases and J by 2 bases, with 23 bases left in between. The whole variable domain, remainder taken from reference TRBV18 and TRBJ2-7, is NAGVMQNPRHLVRRRGQEARLRCSPMKGHSHVYWYRQLPEEGLKFMVYLQKENIIDESGMPKERFSAEFPKEGPSILRIQQVVRGDSAAYFCASSKSVGQGSTYEQYFGPGTRLTVT.

The rearrangement joins TRBV6-5 to TRBJ2-2, with D possibly matching TRBD1 (5 bases). CDR1 and CDR2 from the germline V gene are MNHEY and SVGAGI. The CDR3 loop spans 16 amino acids. The V gene lost 2 bases and the J gene lost 4 bases, with 14 bases spanning the gap. The CDR3 loop is CASSYGAGRGTGELFF. The CDR3 DNA reads as TGTGCCAGCAGTTACGGTGCAGGGCGAGGCACCGGGGAGCTGTTTTTT.

The chain is built from TRBV28 and TRBJ1-4, with D hard to call. Trimming stripped 5 bases from V and 0 bases from J, with 10 bases between. This CDR3 contains 15 residues. Germline lookup yields CDR1 MDHEN and CDR2 SYDVKM. CDR3 in amino acids: CASSILGATNEKLFF. The DNA of the CDR3 is TGTGCCAGCAGTATCCTCGGGGCAACTAATGAAAAACTGTTTTTT.

The chain joins TRBV24-1 to TRBJ1-4; 9 positions match TRBD1. The CDR3 runs to 15 residues. CDR1 is KGHDR, CDR2 SFDVKD, per germline. The junction had 8 bases not matched to a gene; V was cut back by 5 bases and J by 8 bases. CDR3 nucleotide sequence: TGTGCCACCAGTGGGCTGGACAGGGGACAGGAAAAACTGTTTTTT. Protein product: CATSGLDRGQEKLFF.

The V and J genes are TRBV12-3 or TRBV12-4 and TRBJ2-7; no reliable D call. CDR3 length equals 12 residues. V was pared by 3 bases and J by 4 bases, with 7 bases between. The CDR3 DNA follows: TGTGCCAGCAGTTTCGGGTTGTACGAGCAGTACTTC. Translated, it gives CASSFGLYEQYF.

CDR3 in DNA: TGTGCCAGCGATCGGACAGGGGGGAATGAAAAACTGTTTTTT. This codes for CASDRTGGNEKLFF. The chain couples TRBV28 to TRBJ1-4; 10 nucleotides agree with TRBD1. The ends lost 8 bases at V and 5 bases at J; junction bases unmatched: 5. This CDR3 has 14 residues. CDR1 and CDR2 from the germline V gene are MDHEN and SYDVKM.